This T cell receptor (beta chain) appears in the sequencing data of a study of early T cells in non-severe SARS-CoV-2 infection. A few counts support this clonotype. The CDR3 runs to 18 residues. V lost 1 base, J lost 6 bases, and 13 bases stayed unmatched. CDR1 and CDR2 from the germline V gene are KGHSH and LQKENI. From the 5' RACE reads, TCRdb called clonotypes with MiXCR, one entry per CDR3 protein. The table has tens of thousands of distinct CDR3 sequences, around 12% seen once. The rearrangement joins TRBV18 to TRBJ2-1; 9 nucleotides match TRBD2. Sequencing used whole blood. The sequence came from an adult who was a healthcare worker with PCR-confirmed SARS-CoV-2 infection or an uninfected control (not recorded which). The CDR3 sequence: CASSPLGGASGDLNEQFF. CDR3 nucleotide sequence: TGTGCCAGCTCACCACTTGGAGGGGCTAGCGGGGACCTCAATGAGCAGTTCTTC.